The source of this T cell receptor (beta chain) is a study of post-analysis software for immune sequencing data. Study-wide results and limits: Strong co-clustering by F measure was evident for samples that had been prepared in the same batch. About five TRBV segments, including TRBV5-6, TRBV5-1 and TRBV20-1, were more frequent in patients than controls. When compared against controls, multiple sclerosis patients showed significantly lower normalized Chao1 diversity.

A few counts support this clonotype. Its specificity is not known. Carried by the TCR beta cDNA libraries were unique molecular identifiers. Yield was 500,000 or so cDNA molecules from around 1 to 9.1 million T cells. TCRdb re-called the PCR reads through MiXCR, storing one row per CDR3 protein. This sample has about half a million distinct CDR3 sequences; 34% occur once, and the top ten carry 4.5% to 7.5%. V gave up 6 bases and J gave up 8 bases, with 14 bases separating them. Germline V gene data show CDR1 as KGHDR and CDR2 as SFDVKD. The CDR3 runs to 13 residues. The clonotype was recovered from a girl aged 2-17 years with multiple sclerosis. V usage is TRBV24-1 and J usage is TRBJ2-3; a weak D match, TRBD2 (5 bases). Sequenced input: blood. The CDR3 DNA is TGTGCCACCAGTAGGACGGGCGCGGGTACGCAGTATTTT. Its translation: CATSRTGAGTQYF.